This TCR beta chain was documented in a study of blood T cells in healthy people across ages. Overall study results and limits: Greater diversity and more naive CD4+ cells were seen in long-lived donors than in aged donors. Researchers deemed the diversity estimates from one million T cells underestimates.

Details on this clonotype: Antigen: not known. One end of the junction is discordant with germline, which a read error may explain.

The CDR3 has 15 amino acids. CDR1 and CDR2 from the germline V gene are MNHEY and SVGEGT. The total RNA that was extracted per sample amounted to at least 6 micrograms. Through a sample-barcoded 5' primer and a J-beta primer mix, a second PCR was run for about 6 to 11 cycles. The template-switch adaptor, which had 12 random nucleotides, put a tag on each cDNA molecule. TCRdb itself ran the 5' RACE reads through MiXCR, one entry per CDR3 protein. Seen here are 1.5 million to 2 million distinct CDR3 sequences, about 31% observed once, and the top ten hold around 11%. What was sequenced was blood. The chain joins TRBV6-2 or TRBV6-3 to TRBJ2-7; the match to TRBD2 covers 9 bases. This TCR came from a woman under 40 in good health. CDR3 residues: CVSNRGSTSGHEQYF. The CDR3 nucleotides are TGTGTCAGCAATCGAGGCTCGACTAGCGGCCACGAGCAGTACTTC.